This T cell receptor beta chain was observed in a study of CD8+ T cells in alopecia areata. This clone was seen ten or more times. Indicated treatment: oral pan-JAK inhibitor, 5-10 mg twice daily. Reverse transcribed after extraction, RNA yielded cDNA as the sequencing template. Sequencing used immunoSEQ multiplex PCR; TCRdb keeps in-frame clones, though not all of them. The sample includes about 110,000 clones, around 50% of them seen just once. The sample was CD8+ T cells sorted from blood, taken at week 24, from a patient treated with tofacitinib. This sequence was found in a human donor with alopecia areata.

CDR3: CASSPPGFLGEKLFF. DNA for the CDR3: TGTGCCAGCTCACCACCGGGATTTTTGGGTGAAAAACTGTTTTTT. This chain joins TRBV18 and TRBJ1-4; D remains unclear. The CDR3 length is 15 residues. Germline CDR1 and CDR2: KGHSH and LQKENI. V was shortened by 0 bases and J by 7 bases, with 12 bases between the two germline ends.